Presented here are 12 T cell receptor beta chains from one specimen sequenced in a study of persistence of HIV-infected CD4 T cells (dated by TCRdb to the early 2020s). Their antigen targets remain unknown. In light of the paper, this sample's treatment or condition label describes: suppressive antiretroviral therapy. Cells were stimulated with lysates of CMV-infected fibroblasts at about 9.6 ug/mL. Nonresponding CD40L-negative CD69-negative CD45RO-high memory CD4+ T cells were sorted as memory populations depleted of antigen-responding cells. The immunoSEQ hsTCRB assay version 4 in survey mode was used to sequence TCRbeta repertoires from genomic DNA. Here the immuneACCESS table is served through TCRdb, limited to in-frame sequences with V and J called. Missing clones are a known gap in these copies; in checked studies unresolved V genes cover under half, and the rest lacks a known reason. The sample table lists approximately 26,000 clones, approximately 78% of them with a count of one. 0.81% of the sample is held by the ten biggest clonotypes.

Sample: CD4+ T cells sorted from PBMCs after approximately 19-hour stimulation, taken from a patient who received antiretroviral therapy. This specimen's cell subset or site label, per the study, means: CD40L-CD69- CD45RO-high memory CD4 T cells not responding to CMV lysate. These receptors originate from an adult woman with HIV who was CMV-seropositive.

The V and J genes are TRBV30 and TRBJ2-3, with a possible D match to TRBD1 (6 bases). Germline loops: CDR1 GTSNPN, CDR2 SVGIG (reference sequence). The CDR3 extends over 12 amino acids. With 3 bases removed from V and 6 bases from J, the gap between germline ends came to 10 bases. CDR3 nucleotides: TGTGCCTGGAGCGCCCAGGGGGATACGCAGTATTTT. Its protein is CAWSAQGDTQYF.

The V gene is TRBV5-5, the J gene TRBJ1-5, with 10 bases that match TRBD1. This CDR3 is built from 17 residues. Germline assignment: CDR1 SGHKS and CDR2 YYEKEE (reference sequence). After removal of 3 bases from V and 0 bases from J, the junction contained 6 bases not matched to a gene. CDR3 sequence reads: CASSYRDRGYSNQPQHF. The CDR3 nucleotides are TGTGCCAGCAGCTACCGGGACAGGGGATATAGCAATCAGCCCCAGCATTTT. Drawing the rest from reference TRBV5-5 and TRBJ1-5, the complete variable domain is DAGVTQSPTHLIKTRGQQVTLRCSPISGHKSVSWYQQVLGQGPQFIFQYYEKEERGRGNFPDRFSARQFPNYSSELNVNALLLGDSALYLCASSYRDRGYSNQPQHFGDGTRLSIL.

This chain links TRBV6-5 with TRBJ1-5, with D perhaps TRBD1 (6 bases). There are 14 residues in the CDR3. Germline values: CDR1 MNHEY, CDR2 SVGAGI. Trimming removed 6 bases from V and 6 bases from J, with 15 bases in between. The CDR3 reads CASRSTGTSQPQHF. Here the CDR3 DNA reads TGTGCCAGCAGGTCTACAGGGACGAGTCAGCCCCAGCATTTT.

The V gene is TRBV5-1, the J gene TRBJ2-2, with 7 bases identical to TRBD1. The junction had 7 bases not matched to a gene; V was cut back by 5 bases and J by 0 bases. The germline V gene encodes CDR1 SGHRS and CDR2 YFSETQ. This CDR3 comprises 16 residues. The CDR3 here is CASRDSGTANTGELFF. In DNA, the CDR3 is TGCGCCAGCAGAGACTCCGGGACAGCGAACACCGGGGAGCTGTTTTTT.

The chain combines TRBV30 with TRBJ1-2; 7 bases are a match to TRBD1. Germline V gene sequence: CDR1 GTSNPN, CDR2 SVGIG (reference sequence). Trimming cost V 0 bases and J 6 bases; bases outside gene matches: 16. This CDR3 has 17 amino acids. This CDR3 is CAWSVGAWDSRSDGYTF. CDR3 nucleotides: TGTGCCTGGAGTGTAGGGGCATGGGACAGTCGCTCGGATGGCTACACCTTC.

J is TRBJ1-5 and V is TRBV9; D perhaps matches TRBD1 (6 bases). Per the germline V gene, CDR1 is SGDLS and CDR2 is YYNGEE. This CDR3 comprises 14 residues. The germline V and J ends were trimmed by 4 bases and 6 bases, with 14 bases remaining between them. CDR3 loop: CASSQKGGLQPQHF. In DNA form, the CDR3 reads TGTGCCAGCAGCCAGAAGGGGGGCCTTCAGCCCCAGCATTTT.

The gene calls are TRBV9 and TRBJ2-3, with D perhaps matching TRBD2 (5 bases). The CDR3 extends over 14 amino acids. Germline V gene sequence: CDR1 SGDLS, CDR2 YYNGEE. Trimming took off 0 bases at V and 6 bases at J, with 11 bases between the two ends. CDR3 loop: CASSVGSSGDTQYF. In DNA, the CDR3 is TGTGCCAGCAGCGTAGGTTCGTCGGGGGATACGCAGTATTTT.

The V gene is TRBV5-1, the J gene TRBJ2-2; TRBD1 might be the D (5 bases). Germline CDR1 is SGHRS and CDR2 is YFSETQ. There are 15 residues in the CDR3. The V gene lost 2 bases and the J gene lost 0 bases, with 8 bases spanning the gap. The CDR3 loop is CASSFRAPNTGELFF. The DNA of the CDR3 is TGCGCCAGCAGCTTCAGGGCTCCGAACACCGGGGAGCTGTTTTTT. Full variable domain (rest looked up from reference TRBV5-1 and TRBJ2-2): KAGVTQTPRYLIKTRGQQVTLSCSPISGHRSVSWYQQTPGQGLQFLFEYFSETQRNKGNFPGRFSGRQFSNSRSEMNVSTLELGDSALYLCASSFRAPNTGELFFGEGSRLTVL.

The chain couples TRBV7-9 to TRBJ1-3; D is unclear. Germline V CDR1 and CDR2: SEHNR, FQNEAQ (reference sequence). This CDR3 comprises 15 residues. The ends were cut back, 3 bases at V and 0 bases at J, with 9 bases in the middle. Here the CDR3 DNA reads TGTGCCAGCAGCTTGAGGGAGAGCTCTGGAAACACCATATATTTT. Encoded protein: CASSLRESSGNTIYF.

The genes are TRBV27 and TRBJ1-2, with 9 bases that match TRBD1. Trimming removed 6 bases from V and 3 bases from J; junction bases left unmatched: 8. The CDR3 is made up of 15 amino acids. Germline CDR1 and CDR2: MNHEY and SMNVEV (reference sequence). The CDR3 sequence is CASSFGQGIHYGYTF. The CDR3 DNA reads TGTGCCAGCAGCTTCGGACAGGGGATCCACTATGGCTACACCTTC.

The J gene is TRBJ1-4, the V gene TRBV27; 9 positions agree with TRBD1. V was clipped by 4 bases and J by 7 bases; unmatched bases: 7. CDR1 MNHEY and CDR2 SMNVEV come from the germline V gene (reference sequence). CDR3 length: 15 residues. The CDR3 reads CASSSAGQGTEKLFF. DNA of the CDR3: TGTGCCAGCAGTTCCGCGGGACAGGGTACTGAAAAACTGTTTTTT. Using reference TRBV27 and TRBJ1-4 for the parts outside the CDR3, the full variable domain is EAQVTQNPRYLITVTGKKLTVTCSQNMNHEYMSWYRQDPGLGLRQIYYSMNVEVTDKGDVPEGYKVSRKEKRNFPLILESPSPNQTSLYFCASSSAGQGTEKLFFGSGTQLSVL.

The CDR3 DNA is TGCGCCAGCAGCTGGTCGGGAAGCTCCTACGAGCAGTACTTC. This encodes CASSWSGSSYEQYF. This sequence joins TRBV5-1 and TRBJ2-7; tentatively, D is TRBD2 (5 bases). V was trimmed by 3 bases and J by 0 bases, leaving 10 bases between them. Germline V CDR1 and CDR2: SGHRS, YFSETQ. The length of the CDR3 is 14 residues.